This entry describes one T cell receptor (beta chain). The antigen is not known. This record belongs to a study of blood T cells in healthy people across ages. The CDR3 runs to 14 residues. Deletions cut 0 bases from V and 0 bases from J, with 5 bases between. CDR1 is SGHAT and CDR2 is FQNNGV in the germline V gene. Sample-barcoded 5' priming and a J-beta primer mix drove a second PCR of 7 to 11 cycles. TCRdb recomputed calls from the 5' RACE reads with MiXCR, one row per CDR3 protein. The data show over a million distinct CDR3 sequences, with 45% seen just once and approximately 19% held by the top ten. General study findings and limits: Naive CD4+ cell counts and diversity both ran higher in long-lived than in aged donors. Any changes in expanded clonotypes were possibly confounded, as donor CMV status remained unknown.

The chain recombines TRBV11-2 with TRBJ1-1, with D uncertain. Sequencing was done on a sample of blood. This receptor was obtained from a woman between 55 and 75 years old in good health. The CDR3 loop reads CASSLERVNTEAFF. As DNA, the CDR3 is TGTGCCAGCAGCTTAGAAAGAGTGAACACTGAAGCTTTCTTT.